Following are 5 T cell receptor beta chains from one sample sequenced in a study of neurological immune-mediated disorders. TCRdb recomputed calls from the 5' RACE reads with MiXCR, one row per CDR3 protein. The sample lists approximately 16,000 distinct CDR3 sequences, approximately 10% occurring once. Sequenced sample: CD8+ T cells from blood. The origin of the receptors is a man aged 50 or older in good health.

This clonotype was counted between two and nine times. V is TRBV5-4 and J is TRBJ2-1; 7 bases fit TRBD2. Losses at the gene ends were 4 bases for V and 4 bases for J; bases not matched to a gene: 8. The germline gives CDR1 SGHNT, CDR2 YYREEE (reference sequence). This CDR3 has 15 amino acids. The CDR3: CASSPAGAGYNEQFF. Written as DNA, the CDR3 is TGTGCCAGCAGCCCCGCGGGAGCGGGGTACAATGAGCAGTTCTTC.

The table lists this clonotype with many counts. The chain combines TRBV7-7 with TRBJ2-1; D not resolved. Looked up from germline, CDR1 is SSHAT and CDR2 is FNYEAQ (reference sequence). The CDR3 consists of 13 residues. Trimming took 4 bases from V and 2 from J, leaving 6 bases between them. CDR3 region: CASSSDPYNEQFF. The CDR3 nucleotides are TGTGCCAGCAGCTCGGACCCCTACAATGAGCAGTTCTTC.

This clonotype has at least ten counts. This sequence joins TRBV20-1 and TRBJ2-1; 10 nucleotides align to TRBD2. The germline CDR1 and CDR2 sequences are DFQATT and SNEGSKA (reference sequence). The CDR3 contains 17 residues. V trimming: 0 bases; J trimming: 0 bases; junction bases outside the gene matches: 5. The CDR3 region is CSAREGLASSSYNEQFF. The CDR3 DNA sequence: TGCAGTGCTAGAGAGGGACTAGCGTCGAGCTCCTACAATGAGCAGTTCTTC.

The table lists this clonotype with many counts. The rearrangement links TRBV6-2 or TRBV6-3 to TRBJ2-2; 8 bases match TRBD2. The CDR3 totals 17 residues. V shed 3 bases and J 4 bases; nucleotides not matched to a gene: 10. CDR1 and CDR2 from the germline V gene are MNHEY and SVGEGT. CDR3 region: CASSYDPSGRFTGELFF. In DNA, the CDR3 is TGTGCCAGCAGTTATGACCCTAGCGGGCGTTTCACCGGGGAGCTGTTTTTT.

The CDR3 reads CASSLTLTTSGITGELFF. The DNA for the CDR3 is TGTGCCAGCAGCTTAACCCTGACGACTAGCGGGATCACCGGGGAGCTGTTTTTT. V is TRBV7-2 and J is TRBJ2-2; 11 nucleotides agree with TRBD2. This CDR3 contains 18 residues. Trimming removed 2 bases from V and 4 bases from J; junction bases left unmatched: 9. In germline, CDR1 is SGHTA, CDR2 FQGNSA. Filled out from reference TRBV7-2 and TRBJ2-2, the complete variable domain reads GAGVSQSPSNKVTEKGKDVELRCDPISGHTALYWYRQSLGQGLEFLIYFQGNSAPDKSGLPSDRFSAERTGGSVSTLTIQRTQQEDSAVYLCASSLTLTTSGITGELFFGEGSRLTVL.